The entry that follows covers one T cell receptor (beta chain) sequence. Its target antigen remains unknown. Base quality data are lacking; no much larger clone is found one base away. The immunoSEQ Assay, a bias-controlled multiplex PCR, was used to amplify TCRbeta CDR3 regions from genomic DNA. In the paper's pipeline: Nucleated cell counts per sample were estimated from amplification of reference gene primers within the assay. To quantify the absolute abundance of each unique TCRbeta CDR3 rearrangement, sequence reads were collapsed and filtered. For each sample, productive Simpson clonality was calculated as the square root of Simpson's diversity index over productive rearrangements. This immuneACCESS table, as held by TCRdb, lists in-frame sequences with V and J called but not all clones. Of the missing ones, under half trace to an unresolved V gene in checked studies; the others have no known cause. V, J and clone size are taken as reported in that table, and D and trimming were inferred from the DNA itself. The sample table contains some 150,000 clones; only one count was recorded for roughly four fifths of them. Of the sample, more than 8.5% falls within the top ten clones.

Whole blood was collected in K2EDTA tubes by collaborating institutions according to the institutions' own protocols. For TCRbeta analysis, collaborators shipped samples in one of three forms: frozen whole blood, isolated PBMCs, or DNA extracted from either of those sample types. This entry is derived from a study of blood T cell repertoires in COVID-19 (dated by TCRdb to about 2020). Looking at the study overall: Samples covering the acute and convalescent phases of COVID-19 were provided by collaborators in the United States, Italy and Spain. Where available, HLA class I and class II types were taken from metadata supplied by the sample provider and were not determined by assay-based typing. The material from the prospective study consisted of cDNA or gDNA derived from T cells, B-cell-depleted T cells, or PBMCs. The repertoires were made available in a free public database intended to serve as a resource for research on the immune response to SARS-CoV-2. The samples were drawn from the first 160 participants of the ongoing ImmuneRACE study and from over a thousand subjects provided by 6 global collaborators. The dataset comprised deeply sampled blood TCRbeta repertoires from subjects exposed to, actively infected with, or recovered from COVID-19. A de-identified subject ID, COVID-19 status, age in years and sex were almost always included in the sample metadata.

Study-wide conclusions, independent of this receptor: How much clinical and demographic metadata was included differed by source and by participant, and the metadata was provided uncurated.

Sequencing used peripheral blood. This receptor was identified in a woman aged 50 to 60 with active or convalescent COVID-19.

In nucleotides, the sequence is TGTGCCAGCAGCCAAGCGGGGGAAAGCTACGAGCAGTACTTC. Its product reads: CASSQAGESYEQYF. The chain links TRBV14 with TRBJ2-7; possibly the D gene is TRBD2, per 6 matching bases. Reading from cysteine to phenylalanine, the CDR3 counts 14 amino acids. Only the CDR3 DNA is retained, 42 bases long and in frame from the first base. V lost 1 base and J lost 3 bases; the stretch between them is 10 bases long. The germline V gene yields SGHDN for CDR1 and FVKESK for CDR2.